This T cell receptor (beta chain) was obtained from a study of human T cells and chemical hapten exposure. The junction had 3 bases not matched to a gene; V was cut back by 2 bases and J by 6 bases. CDR3 length: 15 amino acids. The germline V gene encodes CDR1 LGHDT and CDR2 YNNKEL (reference sequence). This clonotype was seen a few times. A single record per CDR3 protein comes from TCRdb applying MiXCR to the RACE reads. The sample gives around 340,000 distinct CDR3 sequences, around 6.9% of which show up once; more than 7% is in the top ten. This sample's time point: patch test 1, 2 weeks after DPC sensitization. The treatment denotes: therapeutic diphenylcyclopropenone sensitization with weekly scalp DPC.

The sequence was collected from a woman aged 18-29 years with alopecia areata. Some clones in this sample may be carry-over from other donors' samples. The source material was whole blood, sampled in connection with sensitization to the hapten diphenylcyclopropenone (DPC). This chain connects TRBV3-1 to TRBJ2-2, with 10 bases fitting TRBD1. CDR3 DNA sequence: TGTGCCAGCAGCCAACGGGACAGGGGCTCCGGGGAGCTGTTTTTT. Its translation: CASSQRDRGSGELFF.